Reported below is one T cell receptor beta chain. Its antigen is unknown. Attachment of unique molecular identifiers was made to individual cDNA molecules. TCRdb reprocessed the 5' RACE reads via MiXCR and lists one record per CDR3 protein. The repertoire holds over 95,000 distinct CDR3 sequences, with roughly 15% as singletons. The entry originates in a study of early T cells in non-severe SARS-CoV-2 infection. Study at large: Whole-blood bulk RNA, unsorted, was sequenced, and chains were unpaired.

Study findings and constraints: Anti-spike CD8 responses were favored by VDJdb matching, which missed private and CD4 specificities.

The CDR3 consists of 11 residues. Germline lookup yields CDR1 MNHEY and CDR2 SVGAGI. V was trimmed by 7 bases and J by 2 bases, leaving 5 bases between them. Sample: whole blood. The TCR comes from an adult who was a healthcare worker with PCR-confirmed SARS-CoV-2 infection or an uninfected control (not recorded which). The chain couples TRBV6-5 to TRBJ1-2, with D unclear. In DNA, the CDR3 is TGTGCCAGCATAGGCAACTATGGCTACACCTTC. Amino acids: CASIGNYGYTF.